This T cell receptor beta chain was sequenced during a study of T-cell memory formation after mild COVID-19. The study's findings and limits: A subset of responding clones appeared in pre-infection memory, suggesting cross-reactive memory joined. There was a balanced CD4/CD8 profile in clones contracting day 15 to 85, and later expanders leaned CD4+. The CD4+ clones that contracted clustered mainly within CM and EM, and the CD8+ clones concentrated in EMRA.

CDR1 MNHNS and CDR2 SASEGT come from the germline V gene. CDR3 length: 13 residues. V was shortened by 10 bases and J by 4 bases, with 16 bases between the two germline ends. With respect to this clonotype: Its antigen is currently unknown.

The 5'RACE method, run with constant-segment primers, produced TCR alpha and TCR beta cDNA libraries (carrying sample barcodes and UMIs). TCRdb re-analysed the 5' RACE reads in MiXCR, keeping a single row per CDR3 protein. The sample yields fewer than 250,000 distinct CDR3 sequences, about 10% seen once. This TCR came from a man aged 18 to 35 who had mild COVID-19 (a few samples of this study predate the infection). Cell type and time point are not known. The chain recombines TRBV6-1 with TRBJ1-1, with a weak D call TRBD1 (5 bases). Sequences were obtained from PBMCs or a T cell subset sorted from them (not recorded which). In DNA form, the CDR3 reads TGTGCCACCCTCGGGCCCGGGGGCACTGAAGCTTTCTTT. It codes for CATLGPGGTEAFF.